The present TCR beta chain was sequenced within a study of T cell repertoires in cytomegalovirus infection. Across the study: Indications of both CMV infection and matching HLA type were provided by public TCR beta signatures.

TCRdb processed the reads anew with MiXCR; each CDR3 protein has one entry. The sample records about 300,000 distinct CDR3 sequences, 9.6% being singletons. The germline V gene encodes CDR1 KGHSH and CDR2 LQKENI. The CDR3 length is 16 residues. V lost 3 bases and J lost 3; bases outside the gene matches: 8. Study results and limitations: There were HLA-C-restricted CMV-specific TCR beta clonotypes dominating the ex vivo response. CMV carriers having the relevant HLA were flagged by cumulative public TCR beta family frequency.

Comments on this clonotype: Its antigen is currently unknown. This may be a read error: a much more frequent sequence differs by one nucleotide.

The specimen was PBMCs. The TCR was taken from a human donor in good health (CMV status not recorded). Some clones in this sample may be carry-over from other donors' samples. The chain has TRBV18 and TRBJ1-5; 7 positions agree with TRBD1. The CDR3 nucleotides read TGTGCCAGCTCACCGGGGCAGGGGGTGGACAATCAGCCCCAGCATTTT. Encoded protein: CASSPGQGVDNQPQHF.